The 32 T cell receptor beta chains below all came from one sample that was sequenced in a study of OX40 agonist ivuxolimab in advanced cancers. Profiling relied on immunoSEQ multiplex PCR, and the TCRdb table lists in-frame clones only, not all of them. The table includes approximately 72,000 clones, 88% detected once. Sequenced here: CD4+ or CD8+ T cells sorted from blood, sampled in a trial of the OX40 agonist ivuxolimab. The receptor source for this set is an adult with an advanced solid tumor such as melanoma, head and neck, liver or kidney cancer.

V gene TRBV6-5 combines with J gene TRBJ2-7; the D gene is possibly TRBD2 (6 bases). The CDR3 spans 14 residues. The ends were cut back, 6 bases at V and 2 bases at J, with 14 bases in the middle. Germline V gene sequence: CDR1 MNHEY, CDR2 SVGAGI. CDR3 nucleotide sequence: TGTGCCAGCAGGGAGGCGGGAAGGACCTACGAGCAGTACTTC. It yields the protein CASREAGRTYEQYF.

In DNA form, the CDR3 reads TGCGCCAGCAGCCCCCAGTTTAGCGCGGCGGGAGCCTACAATGAGCAGTTCTTC. This gives the protein CASSPQFSAAGAYNEQFF. The chain is built from TRBV4-3 and TRBJ2-1; TRBD2 agrees at 7 bases. The CDR3 is made up of 18 amino acids. Trimming took 4 bases from V and 2 from J; bases not matched to a gene: 14. Germline V gene data show CDR1 as LGHNA and CDR2 as YSLEER.

The rearrangement joins TRBV7-9 to TRBJ2-4; D unresolved. Per germline, CDR1 SEHNR and CDR2 FQNEAQ (reference sequence). The CDR3 has 16 amino acids. The ends were cut back, 1 base at V and 0 bases at J, with 10 bases in the middle. The DNA of the CDR3 is TGTGCCAGCAGCTTAGGCTCGGACCCAGCCAAAAACATTCAGTACTTC. It codes for CASSLGSDPAKNIQYF.

The table lists this clone with a few counts. This sample also contains other DNA sequences that code for the same CDR3. V is TRBV5-1 and J is TRBJ2-3; D unclear. The V and J ends lost 2 bases and 0 bases respectively, with 10 bases between them. From germline, CDR1 is SGHRS and CDR2 YFSETQ. The CDR3 has 15 amino acids. Here the CDR3 DNA reads TGCGCCAGCAGCTTCAAGGGAAGTAGCACAGATACGCAGTATTTT. It specifies CASSFKGSSTDTQYF.

The chain carries TRBV7-8 and TRBJ1-2; TRBD1 matches 7 bases. Germline CDR1 is SGHVS and CDR2 is FQNEAQ. The J segment lost 4 bases and the V segment lost 1 base, leaving 6 bases of the junction unmatched. This CDR3 has 15 amino acids. The CDR3: CASSLDVTGIYGYTF. In DNA, the CDR3 is TGTGCCAGCAGCTTAGATGTGACAGGGATCTATGGCTACACCTTC.

Relative to its sample, this clone is medium-sized. The chain uses TRBV2 and TRBJ2-5, with a possible D match to TRBD1 (6 bases). V shed 5 bases and J shed 5 bases, with 18 bases lying between them. The germline CDR1 and CDR2 sequences are SNHLY and FYNNEI. The CDR3 totals 15 residues. CDR3 sequence reads: CASSPDRTGLETQYF. For the CDR3, the DNA is TGTGCCAGCAGTCCGGACAGAACCGGACTGGAGACCCAGTACTTC.

V usage is TRBV7-2 and J usage is TRBJ2-4, with TRBD1 matching 8 bases. Losses at the gene ends were 7 bases for V and 0 bases for J; bases not matched to a gene: 2. This CDR3 is 14 amino acids long. Germline CDR1 is SGHTA and CDR2 is FQGNSA. The CDR3 here is CASTGTGAKNIQYF. CDR3 coding DNA: TGTGCCAGCACCGGGACAGGAGCCAAAAACATTCAGTACTTC. Complete variable domain (other parts from reference TRBV7-2 and TRBJ2-4): GAGVSQSPSNKVTEKGKDVELRCDPISGHTALYWYRQSLGQGLEFLIYFQGNSAPDKSGLPSDRFSAERTGGSVSTLTIQRTQQEDSAVYLCASTGTGAKNIQYFGAGTRLSVL.

J is TRBJ1-3 and V is TRBV18, with D tentatively TRBD1 (6 bases). The CDR3 covers 16 residues. With 3 bases removed from V and 0 bases from J, the gap between germline ends came to 12 bases. Germline values: CDR1 KGHSH, CDR2 LQKENI. CDR3: CASSPAGAFSGNTIYF. The DNA for the CDR3 is TGTGCCAGCTCACCCGCAGGGGCCTTCTCTGGAAACACCATATATTTT.

This rearrangement joins TRBV28 to TRBJ2-2, with 10 bases identical to TRBD1. Germline V gene sequence: CDR1 MDHEN, CDR2 SYDVKM. The CDR3 consists of 16 residues. Germline trimming cut 4 bases from V and 3 bases from J; bases unmatched to any gene: 5. CDR3 sequence (DNA): TGTGCCAGCAGTTCCGCCGGGACAGGGGACACCGGGGAGCTGTTTTTT. Encoded protein: CASSSAGTGDTGELFF.

This chain joins TRBV7-2 and TRBJ2-2; TRBD1 agrees at 8 bases. Germline lookup yields CDR1 SGHTA and CDR2 FQGNSA. With V trimmed by 5 bases and J by 4 bases, 6 bases remained unmatched. The CDR3 length is 15 residues. CDR3 DNA: TGTGCCAGCAGCACACGACAGGGGCGCACCGGGGAGCTGTTTTTT. It yields the protein CASSTRQGRTGELFF.

The V gene is TRBV4-3, the J gene TRBJ2-2; D might be TRBD2 (5 bases). CDR1 and CDR2 (germline): LGHNA, YSLEER. V gave up 0 bases and J gave up 9 bases, with 11 bases separating them. CDR3 length equals 14 residues. CDR3 bases: TGCGCCAGCAGCCAAGAAATTCGGGGTCGGGAGCTGTTTTTT. Protein sequence: CASSQEIRGRELFF.

J is TRBJ1-6 and V is TRBV18; D is possibly TRBD1 (5 bases). The germline V gene encodes CDR1 KGHSH and CDR2 LQKENI. V was pared by 3 bases and J by 7 bases, with 13 bases between. The CDR3 has 15 residues. Written as DNA, the CDR3 is TGTGCCAGCTCACCCAGTGGCAGGGAAAATTCACCCCTCCACTTT. Its protein is CASSPSGRENSPLHF.

This clone appeared a single time. The chain uses TRBV27 and TRBJ1-2, with a weak D call TRBD1 (6 bases). CDR3 length equals 15 residues. Germline values: CDR1 MNHEY, CDR2 SMNVEV (reference sequence). The V gene lost 6 bases and the J gene lost 8 bases, with 22 bases spanning the gap. The CDR3 DNA reads TGTGCCAGCAGGCGTACAGGGAGGACCCCTGGCGGCTACACCTTC. Translation: CASRRTGRTPGGYTF.

Here the CDR3 reads CASRLDGPNGYTF. The CDR3 bases are TGTGCCAGCAGGCTGGACGGCCCCAATGGCTACACCTTC. The chain joins TRBV2 to TRBJ1-2; D gene ambiguous. The CDR3 contains 13 residues. CDR1 SNHLY and CDR2 FYNNEI come from the germline V gene. V lost 6 bases, J lost 6 bases, and 14 bases lay in between.

The V call is TRBV19, the J call TRBJ1-4, with D possibly matching TRBD1 (5 bases). CDR3 length: 15 residues. Germline loops: CDR1 LNHDA, CDR2 SQIVND (reference sequence). The V end was cut by 6 bases, the J end by 7 bases, with 18 bases between. CDR3 sequence: CASRPSQGWIEKLFF. The CDR3 bases are TGTGCCAGTAGACCCTCCCAGGGATGGATTGAAAAACTGTTTTTT.

V and J are TRBV5-1 and TRBJ2-3; D not resolved. V was shortened by 0 bases and J by 2 bases, with 13 bases between the two germline ends. The CDR3 length is 16 residues. The V gene's germline CDR1 is SGHRS and CDR2 YFSETQ. CDR3 region: CASSLETLAFTDTQYF. CDR3 bases: TGCGCCAGCAGCTTGGAGACATTGGCCTTCACAGATACGCAGTATTTT.

This chain uses TRBV7-3 with TRBJ2-3, with D perhaps TRBD2 (6 bases). V was cut by 5 bases and J by 3 bases, with 15 bases left in between. The CDR3 loop spans 15 amino acids. Germline V gene data show CDR1 as SGHTA and CDR2 as FQGTGA. The CDR3 DNA sequence: TGTGCCAGCAGCACCGGACTTCGGGGGACAGATACGCAGTATTTT. Protein sequence: CASSTGLRGTDTQYF.

This chain joins TRBV5-6 and TRBJ2-5, with D perhaps TRBD1 (5 bases). The CDR3 contains 17 residues. From germline, CDR1 is SGHDT and CDR2 YYEEEE. V was trimmed by 0 bases and J by 1 base, leaving 16 bases between them. CDR3 coding DNA: TGTGCCAGCAGCTTGGTAAGACAGTGGCACCTCCAAGAGACCCAGTACTTC. This codes for CASSLVRQWHLQETQYF.

J is TRBJ1-5 and V is TRBV6-1, with D tentatively TRBD1 (6 bases). Deletions cut 7 bases from V and 3 bases from J, with 13 bases between. Germline CDR1 and CDR2: MNHNS and SASEGT. The CDR3 runs 14 residues. The CDR3 region is CASISTGTNQPQHF. As DNA, the CDR3 is TGTGCCAGCATATCTACAGGGACCAATCAGCCCCAGCATTTT.

The J gene is TRBJ1-1, the V gene TRBV4-2; D possibly corresponds to TRBD1 (6 bases). Between the trimmed V and J ends, which lost 1 base and 3 bases, there was a span of 9 bases. CDR3 length: 14 amino acids. Germline loops: CDR1 LGHNA, CDR2 YNFKEQ. The CDR3 bases are TGTGCCAGCAGCCAAGGAAGGGGGGACACTGAAGCTTTCTTT. Translating it yields CASSQGRGDTEAFF.

This sequence joins TRBV5-4 and TRBJ2-7; D possibly uses TRBD1 or TRBD2 (5 bases each). V dropped 0 bases and J dropped 4 bases, with 8 bases sitting between them. This CDR3 is built from 13 residues. The germline CDR1 and CDR2 sequences are SGHNT and YYREEE (reference sequence). DNA of the CDR3: TGTGCCAGCAGCTTGGGGGGGTTTTACGAGCAGTACTTC. Protein sequence: CASSLGGFYEQYF.

The chain recombines TRBV9 with TRBJ2-3, with 12 bases that match TRBD2. CDR3 length: 17 amino acids. V was pared by 1 base and J by 2 bases, with 5 bases of the junction left unmatched. Germline V gives CDR1 SGDLS, CDR2 YYNGEE. The CDR3 reads CASSVSTSGSTTDTQYF. The CDR3 region has the DNA TGTGCCAGCAGCGTATCGACTAGCGGGAGCACCACAGATACGCAGTATTTT.

This clone was picked up a small number of times. This rearrangement joins TRBV6-1 to TRBJ1-2; 7 nucleotides line up with TRBD1. Germline V gives CDR1 MNHNS, CDR2 SASEGT. The CDR3 length is 14 residues. Trimming cost V 2 bases and J 6 bases; bases outside gene matches: 6. CDR3 sequence (DNA): TGTGCCAGCAGTGAAAGACAGGGCCTCGATGGCTACACCTTC. This sequence encodes CASSERQGLDGYTF.

CDR3 nucleotide sequence: TGCGCCAGCAGCTCCGCCGCCACAGATACGCAGTATTTT. Translating gives CASSSAATDTQYF. V gene TRBV5-1 combines with J gene TRBJ2-3, with D unclear. The CDR3 has 13 residues. CDR1 is SGHRS, CDR2 YFSETQ, per germline. Trimming left V 3 bases short and J 2 bases short, with 7 bases between.

The V call is TRBV9, the J call TRBJ1-1; possibly TRBD1 for D (5 bases). This CDR3 region has 12 residues. Germline V CDR1 and CDR2: SGDLS, YYNGEE. V was pared by 3 bases and J by 11 bases, with 14 bases between. CDR3 sequence reads: CASSAEGVVAFF. CDR3 nucleotide sequence: TGTGCCAGCAGCGCCGAAGGGGTAGTGGCTTTCTTT.

The J gene is TRBJ2-7, the V gene TRBV30, with 7 bases identical to TRBD1. V was pared by 2 bases and J by 3 bases, with 4 bases of the junction left unmatched. The germline gives CDR1 GTSNPN, CDR2 SVGIG (reference sequence). The CDR3 is 13 amino acids. This chain's CDR3 is CAWSRDSYYEQYF. The CDR3 DNA is TGTGCCTGGAGTCGGGACAGCTACTACGAGCAGTACTTC. Drawing the rest from reference TRBV30 and TRBJ2-7, the complete variable domain is SQTIHQWPATLVQPVGSPLSLECTVEGTSNPNLYWYRQAAGRGLQLLFYSVGIGQISSEVPQNLSASRPQDRQFILSSKKLLLSDSGFYLCAWSRDSYYEQYFGPGTRLTVT.

The V call is TRBV7-3, the J call TRBJ1-2, with D unclear. The CDR3 sequence is 14 residues long. Germline V lookup: CDR1 SGHTA, CDR2 FQGTGA. V was cut by 1 base and J by 5 bases, with 11 bases left in between. CDR3 bases: TGTGCCAGCAGCTTAAATGGTCTCGGGTATGGCTACACCTTC. It yields the protein CASSLNGLGYGYTF.

CDR3 sequence (DNA): TGTGCCAGCAGCCCGAGACAGAAGGGGACTGAAGCTTTCTTT. Its translation is CASSPRQKGTEAFF. The chain combines TRBV7-9 with TRBJ1-1; TRBD1 is a possible D gene (5 bases). The CDR3 sequence is 14 residues long. Per the germline V gene, CDR1 is SEHNR and CDR2 is FQNEAQ (reference sequence). Trimming cost V 5 bases and J 5 bases, with 15 bases left between them. Variable domain in full (rest from reference TRBV7-9 and TRBJ1-1): DTGVSQNPRHKITKRGQNVTFRCDPISEHNRLYWYRQTLGQGPEFLTYFQNEAQLEKSRLLSDRFSAERPKGSFSTLEIQRTEQGDSAMYLCASSPRQKGTEAFFGQGTRLTVV.

The CDR3 nucleotides read TGTGCCAGCACCTTACCGGGAGTGGATACGCAGTATTTT. Its protein is CASTLPGVDTQYF. The chain carries TRBV6-6 and TRBJ2-3; D may be TRBD2 (6 bases). Germline V CDR1 and CDR2: MNHNY, SVGAGI (reference sequence). V lost 7 bases and J lost 6, with 14 bases in between. The CDR3 has 13 residues.

V is TRBV7-3 and J is TRBJ2-1, with 8 bases identical to TRBD2. V was pared by 4 bases and J by 4 bases, with 9 bases of the junction left unmatched. This CDR3 has 16 amino acids. Per germline, CDR1 SGHTA and CDR2 FQGTGA. In DNA, the CDR3 is TGTGCCAGCAGCTCCCCCCGCGGCGGGAGGTACAATGAGCAGTTCTTC. It codes for CASSSPRGGRYNEQFF.

V is TRBV7-2 and J is TRBJ1-2; D unresolved. Germline CDR1 is SGHTA and CDR2 is FQGNSA. The CDR3 runs to 15 residues. Trimming took 1 base from V and 8 from J, leaving 17 bases between them. The CDR3 here is CASSLVTGVRDGYTF. The CDR3 DNA is TGTGCCAGCAGCTTAGTTACCGGGGTTAGAGACGGCTACACCTTC. Complete variable domain (other parts from reference TRBV7-2 and TRBJ1-2): GAGVSQSPSNKVTEKGKDVELRCDPISGHTALYWYRQSLGQGLEFLIYFQGNSAPDKSGLPSDRFSAERTGGSVSTLTIQRTQQEDSAVYLCASSLVTGVRDGYTFGSGTRLTVV.

The rearrangement uses TRBV18 and TRBJ2-2, with D tentatively TRBD2 (5 bases). From germline, CDR1 is KGHSH and CDR2 LQKENI. The CDR3 is 16 residues long. Trimming shortened V by 0 bases and J by 5 bases, and 13 bases separated the two germline ends. DNA of the CDR3: TGTGCCAGCTCACCACCGGGGAGCCCTCTGACCGGGGAGCTGTTTTTT. Translation: CASSPPGSPLTGELFF.